The present T cell receptor beta chain was sequenced within a study of post-analysis software for immune sequencing data. Points from the study as a whole: Multiple sclerosis patients had significantly lower normalized Chao1 diversity than controls.

Unique molecular identifiers were built into the TCR beta cDNA libraries. Yield was 500,000 or so cDNA molecules from approximately 0.91 to 9.4 million T cells. Each CDR3 protein is one row after TCRdb ran MiXCR on the PCR reads. Of roughly 800,000 distinct CDR3 sequences in the sample, around 45% are singletons; the top ten hold around 4.7%. In the case of this clonotype: Its antigen is not identified.

The receptor's source is a girl aged 10-17 years with multiple sclerosis. Input material: blood.

CDR3 loop: CATSDPRQGSGEQYF. The CDR3 DNA sequence: TGTGCCACCAGTGACCCACGACAGGGTAGCGGCGAGCAGTACTTC. The chain couples TRBV24-1 to TRBJ2-7; weak D call: TRBD1 (7 bases). The CDR3 is made up of 15 amino acids. The V gene lost 4 bases and the J gene lost 6 bases, with 18 bases spanning the gap. Germline V gives CDR1 KGHDR, CDR2 SFDVKD.